This T cell receptor beta chain derives from a study of identical twins. TCRdb re-derived calls from the 5' RACE reads in MiXCR, one entry per CDR3 protein. The top ten hold 0.91% of the sample, which has about 520,000 distinct CDR3 sequences, roughly a fifth seen once. This clonotype was seen many times. Its cognate antigen is unknown. The CDR3 extends over 14 amino acids. Unmatched junction bases numbered 10, after V lost 7 bases and J lost 5 bases. Germline CDR1 and CDR2: MNHNS and SASEGT. Study-wide points: Potential partial confounding of zero-insertion analyses by invariant MAIT and iNKT cells was noted.

This sample also belongs to another study, concerning T cells expressing NK-cell markers. As that study records: The study found these clonotypes also leading the CD3+CD56-NKG2C+ fraction in a few donors.

The receptor comes from a woman between 18 and 30 years old in good health. Sequencing was carried out using CD4+ T cells sorted from blood. The chain couples TRBV6-1 to TRBJ1-2, with 7 bases that match TRBD1. The CDR3 region has the DNA TGTGCCAGCACCTATACAGGGGTGGGGTATGGCTACACCTTC. This codes for CASTYTGVGYGYTF.